Below are 16 T cell receptor beta chains sequenced from a single sample in a study of CD8 T cells in ankylosing spondylitis. In TCRdb, the 5' RACE reads were re-called with MiXCR into one record per CDR3 protein. The data show a few hundred thousand distinct CDR3 sequences, around a tenth seen once. The sequencing sample was made of blood, either unsorted or a sorted T cell fraction (not recorded which). These receptors all come from a female donor with ankylosing spondylitis or in good health (not recorded which).

The chain recombines TRBV7-8 with TRBJ1-2; D is possibly TRBD1 (6 bases). Between the trimmed V and J ends, which lost 3 bases and 8 bases, there was a span of 16 bases. Germline CDR1 is SGHVS and CDR2 is FQNEAQ. CDR3 length equals 14 residues. For the CDR3, the DNA is TGTGCCAGCAGCTTGGGTCGGGGGGGCGAAGGCTACACCTTC. Protein product: CASSLGRGGEGYTF.

This clonotype was recorded many times. The chain couples TRBV11-2 to TRBJ2-7; D is unclear. Germline CDR1 reads SGHAT; CDR2 reads FQNNGV. This CDR3 is 11 amino acids long. The V end lost 5 bases, the J end lost 7 bases, and 9 bases lay between the germline ends. The CDR3 is CASSPAREQYF. The CDR3 nucleotides read TGTGCCAGCAGCCCCGCACGTGAGCAGTACTTC.

The table lists this clonotype with a few counts. The rearrangement links TRBV12-3 or TRBV12-4 to TRBJ2-1, with TRBD1 identical over 9 bases. This CDR3 spans 15 amino acids. J lost 5 bases, V lost 3 bases, and 5 bases had no gene match. The CDR3 loop is CASSLGQGVDNEQFF. Here the CDR3 DNA reads TGTGCCAGCAGTTTGGGACAGGGTGTCGACAATGAGCAGTTCTTC.

This clonotype showed up just a few times. The chain has TRBV5-1 and TRBJ2-1; a weak D match, TRBD1 (6 bases). Germline CDR1 SGHRS, CDR2 YFSETQ. V was pared by 7 bases and J by 9 bases, with 23 bases between. The CDR3 runs to 15 residues. DNA for the CDR3: TGCGCCAGCTCCGGCCGGGGACAACCGAAGGGTGAGCAGTTCTTC. Translation gives CASSGRGQPKGEQFF.

This clonotype was observed at least ten times. The gene calls are TRBV27 and TRBJ2-7; the match to TRBD1 covers 7 bases. Germline values: CDR1 MNHEY, CDR2 SMNVEV (reference sequence). There are 15 residues in the CDR3. After removal of 5 bases from V and 0 bases from J, the junction contained 7 bases not matched to a gene. The CDR3 nucleotides read TGTGCCAGCAGTCCCGGGACAGTTGGCTCCTACGAGCAGTACTTC. It encodes CASSPGTVGSYEQYF.

In this sample, this clonotype turned up a few times. This chain connects TRBV7-6 to TRBJ2-3; 9 positions agree with TRBD2. The V and J ends lost 1 base and 1 base, in that order; junction bases with no gene match: 0. This CDR3 is built from 15 residues. In germline, CDR1 is SGHVS, CDR2 FNYEAQ. CDR3 in DNA: TGTGCCAGCAGCTTAGGGACTAGCGGCACAGATACGCAGTATTTT. This codes for CASSLGTSGTDTQYF.

Worth noting for this clonotype: Given the absence of the conserved phenylalanine or tryptophan at the CDR3 end, a read error is likely. This chain connects TRBV20-1 to TRBJ2-3; D not resolved. The CDR3 is 14 residues long. The ends were cut back, 2 bases at V and 3 bases at J, with 12 bases in the middle. Germline V gene sequence: CDR1 DFQATT, CDR2 SNEGSKA (reference sequence). CDR3 bases: TGCAGTGCTAGAAAATCTGCCTCTACAGATACGCAGTATTAT. Translated: CSARKSASTDTQYY.

This clonotype has only a few counts. This may be a read error: a much more frequent sequence differs by one nucleotide. CDR3 amino acids: CASRGPYNEQFF. The DNA for the CDR3 is TGTGCCAGCAGGGGGCCCTACAATGAGCAGTTCTTC. The V gene is TRBV12-3 or TRBV12-4, the J gene TRBJ2-1; D perhaps matches TRBD1 (5 bases). This CDR3 is 12 amino acids long. V lost 6 bases and J 2 bases, leaving 5 bases between the germline ends.

The sample holds many counts of this clonotype. CDR3 residues: CASSLVSNEAFF. The CDR3 region has the DNA TGTGCCAGCAGCTTGGTCAGCAATGAAGCTTTCTTT. This chain links TRBV5-6 with TRBJ1-1; D not certain. This CDR3 has 12 residues. Germline V gene lookup returns CDR1 SGHDT and CDR2 YYEEEE. Trimming left V 0 bases short and J 7 bases short, with 7 bases between.

At least ten counts were recorded for this clonotype. The rearrangement links TRBV7-2 to TRBJ2-7, with 7 bases matching TRBD1. The CDR3 totals 12 residues. Germline values: CDR1 SGHTA, CDR2 FQGNSA. V dropped 6 bases and J dropped 5; count of bases not matched to a gene: 4. The CDR3 DNA follows: TGTGCCAGCAGTGAGACAGGGCACGAGCAGTACTTC. Encoded protein: CASSETGHEQYF.

This clonotype was detected ten times or more. The rearrangement links TRBV20-1 to TRBJ2-1, with D hard to call. CDR1 and CDR2 (germline): DFQATT, SNEGSKA (reference sequence). Between the trimmed V and J ends, which lost 4 bases and 9 bases, there was a span of 13 bases. This CDR3 is 12 amino acids long. CDR3 coding DNA: TGCAGTGCTAAGGGTCGGGTGGGTGAGCAGTTCTTC. It encodes CSAKGRVGEQFF.

This clonotype came up many times. This rearrangement joins TRBV10-3 to TRBJ2-7; D gene uncertain. Germline V CDR1 and CDR2: ENHRY, SYGVKD. V was pared by 4 bases and J by 0 bases, with 16 bases between. The CDR3 has 16 amino acids. The CDR3, as DNA: TGTGCCATCAGTGGGGCAGAATCCAGACGCTCCTACGAGCAGTACTTC. Translating gives CAISGAESRRSYEQYF.

This clonotype was recorded at least ten times. V usage is TRBV7-2 and J usage is TRBJ2-7, with 10 bases that match TRBD2. The germline V gene encodes CDR1 SGHTA and CDR2 FQGNSA. This CDR3 has 15 amino acids. Trimming took 1 base from V and 5 from J; bases not matched to a gene: 5. The CDR3, as DNA: TGTGCCAGCAGCTTAGATTCTCTAGCGGGGGACGAGCAGTACTTC. The encoded protein is CASSLDSLAGDEQYF.

This clonotype was counted at least ten times. The rearrangement uses TRBV20-1 and TRBJ2-7; 8 bases align to TRBD1. CDR3 size: 13 residues. After removal of 6 bases from V and 3 bases from J, the junction contained 7 bases not matched to a gene. Germline CDR1 DFQATT, CDR2 SNEGSKA (reference sequence). Here the CDR3 reads CSATGTGIYEQYF. In nucleotides, the CDR3 is TGCAGTGCCACCGGGACAGGCATCTACGAGCAGTACTTC.

The rearrangement links TRBV2 to TRBJ2-7; D unresolved. The germline V and J ends were trimmed by 6 bases and 3 bases, with 9 bases remaining between them. Germline V gene lookup returns CDR1 SNHLY and CDR2 FYNNEI. This CDR3 region has 12 residues. CDR3 amino acids: CASRYGYYEQYF. The CDR3 DNA reads TGTGCCAGCAGGTACGGATACTACGAGCAGTACTTC. Full variable domain (missing parts from reference TRBV2 and TRBJ2-7): EPEVTQTPSHQVTQMGQEVILRCVPISNHLYFYWYRQILGQKVEFLVSFYNNEISEKSEIFDDQFSVERPDGSNFTLKIRSTKLEDSAMYFCASRYGYYEQYFGPGTRLTVT.

The rearrangement uses TRBV5-1 and TRBJ2-7, with D possibly being TRBD1 (6 bases). The CDR3 has 16 amino acids. Trimming removed 3 bases from V and 0 bases from J, with 16 bases in between. Germline values: CDR1 SGHRS, CDR2 YFSETQ. This CDR3 is CASSSGTGTSSYEQYF. Written as DNA, the CDR3 is TGCGCCAGCAGCTCCGGAACAGGGACGAGCTCCTACGAGCAGTACTTC.